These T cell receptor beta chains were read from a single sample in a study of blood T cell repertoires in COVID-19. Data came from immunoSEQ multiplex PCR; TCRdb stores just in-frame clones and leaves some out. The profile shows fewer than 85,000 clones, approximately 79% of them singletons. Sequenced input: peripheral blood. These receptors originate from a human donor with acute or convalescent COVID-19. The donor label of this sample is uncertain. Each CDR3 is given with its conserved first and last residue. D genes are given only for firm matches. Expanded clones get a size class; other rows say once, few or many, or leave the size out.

DNA: TGTGCCAGCAGCCGAACGACAGGGGCGGGCAATCAGCCCCAGCATTTT
CDR3: CASSRTTGAGNQPQHF
V: TRBV4-2
size: few
D: TRBD1
J: TRBJ1-5

DNA: TGTGCCACCAGTGATTCTGCAGGCAACCAAAATCAGCCCCAGCATTTT
CDR3: CATSDSAGNQNQPQHF
V: TRBV24-1
size: .
D: .
J: TRBJ1-5

DNA: TGCGCCAGCAGCCAAGTAGCGGGGAGTACAGATACGCAGTATTTT
CDR3: CASSQVAGSTDTQYF
V: TRBV5-1
size: .
D: TRBD2
J: TRBJ2-3

DNA: TGTGCCAGCAGCCCCATGCCAGGTAGAAGCAATCAGCCCCAGCATTTT
CDR3: CASSPMPGRSNQPQHF
V: TRBV16
size: .
D: .
J: TRBJ1-5

DNA: TGTGCCAGCAGCGTAGCCAGTAACTATGGCTACACCTTC
CDR3: CASSVASNYGYTF
V: TRBV9
size: once
D: .
J: TRBJ1-2

DNA: TGTGCCAGCGGGGGAGGGAAACCCCTCCACTTT
CDR3: CASGGGKPLHF
V: TRBV2
size: many
D: .
J: TRBJ1-6

DNA: TGTGCCAGCAGGCCTGGAGGGGCCGGCCAAGAGACCCAGTACTTC
CDR3: CASRPGGAGQETQYF
V: TRBV2
size: .
D: .
J: TRBJ2-5

DNA: TGTGCCAGCAGCTTGGGGGCTTTGGAAAGCAATCAGCCCCAGCATTTT
CDR3: CASSLGALESNQPQHF
V: TRBV7-8
size: .
D: .
J: TRBJ1-5

DNA: TGTGCCAGCAGCCCCACCCATAGCTCCTATAATTCACCCCTCCACTTT
CDR3: CASSPTHSSYNSPLHF
V: TRBV3-1/TRBV3-2
size: .
D: .
J: TRBJ1-6

DNA: TGTGCCAGCAGCTACGGGAGTCTGAATGAGCAGTTCTTC
CDR3: CASSYGSLNEQFF
V: TRBV7-2
size: .
D: .
J: TRBJ2-1

DNA: TGTGCCAGCAGCTTGCGACAGGCGTCTACTGAAGCTTTCTTT
CDR3: CASSLRQASTEAFF
V: TRBV5-4
size: .
D: .
J: TRBJ1-1

DNA: TGCGCCAGCAGCTTGGGAGATGTGGACGAGCAGTACTTC
CDR3: CASSLGDVDEQYF
V: TRBV5-1
size: .
D: .
J: TRBJ2-7

DNA: TGTGCCACAGGTCCAGGAAGCTCCTACAATGAGCAGTTCTTC
CDR3: CATGPGSSYNEQFF
V: TRBV24-1
size: once
D: .
J: TRBJ2-1

DNA: TGTGCCAGCAGTCGTGCCACAGGGGGGGTCTACGAGCAGTACTTC
CDR3: CASSRATGGVYEQYF
V: TRBV6-5
size: .
D: .
J: TRBJ2-7

DNA: TGTGCCAGCCGTACGGGGACAGGGGGGTGGGAGCAGTACTTC
CDR3: CASRTGTGGWEQYF
V: TRBV27
size: .
D: TRBD1
J: TRBJ2-7

DNA: TGTGCCAGCAGCTTGGAGGCAGGGGACACTGAAGCTTTCTTT
CDR3: CASSLEAGDTEAFF
V: TRBV5-6
size: .
D: .
J: TRBJ1-1

DNA: TGTGCCAGCAGTGGTACAGGGGGTCCTTATAATTCACCCCTCCACTTT
CDR3: CASSGTGGPYNSPLHF
V: TRBV2
size: .
D: TRBD1
J: TRBJ1-6

DNA: TGTGCCAGCAGCTCGGACAGGGGATATCAGCCCCAGCATTTT
CDR3: CASSSDRGYQPQHF
V: TRBV7-9
size: .
D: TRBD1
J: TRBJ1-5

DNA: TGTGCCACCAGCAGGACTAGCGGGAGCTACAATGAGCAGTTCTTC
CDR3: CATSRTSGSYNEQFF
V: TRBV15
size: .
D: TRBD2
J: TRBJ2-1

DNA: TGTGCCAGCAGTTTACCCGGACAGGTGGGGTACACCTTC
CDR3: CASSLPGQVGYTF
V: TRBV28
size: .
D: TRBD1
J: TRBJ1-2

DNA: TGTGCCAGCAGCCAAGGCGGGGCGCGGTCCCGGGCCTATGGCTACACCTTC
CDR3: CASSQGGARSRAYGYTF
V: TRBV14
size: .
D: .
J: TRBJ1-2

DNA: TGTGCCAGCAGTTTTCCACGACTAGCGGGAGCACTACTCCTTTACGAGCAGTACTTC
CDR3: CASSFPRLAGALLLYEQYF
V: TRBV28
size: once
D: TRBD2
J: TRBJ2-7

DNA: TGTGCCAGCAGCTTAGAAGGAGGGACCACTGAAGCTTTCTTT
CDR3: CASSLEGGTTEAFF
V: TRBV7-9
size: .
D: .
J: TRBJ1-1

DNA: TGTGCCAGCAGTTTCGAGGGACAGGGTGGGGATACGCAGTATTTT
CDR3: CASSFEGQGGDTQYF
V: TRBV27
size: .
D: TRBD1
J: TRBJ2-3

DNA: TGTGCCACCAGTAGTACCTCCAGGGGTGAAATGAACACTGAAGCTTTCTTT
CDR3: CATSSTSRGEMNTEAFF
V: TRBV24-1
size: few
D: .
J: TRBJ1-1

DNA: TGTGCCAGCAGTCTGGACAGGGCAAGCACAGATACGCAGTATTTT
CDR3: CASSLDRASTDTQYF
V: TRBV28
size: .
D: TRBD1
J: TRBJ2-3

DNA: TGTGCCAGCAGCGCGACAGCCTCCTCTGGAAACACCATATATTTT
CDR3: CASSATASSGNTIYF
V: TRBV9
size: .
D: .
J: TRBJ1-3

DNA: TGTGCCAGCAGCAAAGCTCGACTAGGAGCGGGACTACCATACTATGGCTACACCTTC
CDR3: CASSKARLGAGLPYYGYTF
V: TRBV21-1
size: .
D: .
J: TRBJ1-2

DNA: TGTGCCAGCAGCGTAACTGGTAACACCGGGGAGCTGTTTTTT
CDR3: CASSVTGNTGELFF
V: TRBV9
size: .
D: .
J: TRBJ2-2

DNA: TGTGCCAGCAATCCTACAGGGGGCGGGTACGAGCAGTACTTC
CDR3: CASNPTGGGYEQYF
V: TRBV28
size: .
D: TRBD1
J: TRBJ2-7

DNA: TGTGCCAGCAGTTTATTCGGACTAGCGGGAGGCGAGCAGTACTTC
CDR3: CASSLFGLAGGEQYF
V: TRBV28
size: .
D: TRBD2
J: TRBJ2-7

DNA: TGTGCCATCGAGAAAACAGCTTTCTCTGGAAACACCATATATTTT
CDR3: CAIEKTAFSGNTIYF
V: TRBV28
size: .
D: .
J: TRBJ1-3

DNA: TGTGCCAGCAGCGTAGCTCAGTGGGGGCGAGGGGAGCTGTTTTTT
CDR3: CASSVAQWGRGELFF
V: TRBV9
size: .
D: .
J: TRBJ2-2

DNA: TGTGCCACCCGGACCGGGACAGGGATCTTTGAGCAGTTCTTC
CDR3: CATRTGTGIFEQFF
V: TRBV10-3
size: .
D: TRBD1
J: TRBJ2-1

DNA: TGTGCCAGCAGTTACGGGACAGGGGTCCACGAGCAGTACTTC
CDR3: CASSYGTGVHEQYF
V: TRBV6-6
size: once
D: TRBD1
J: TRBJ2-7

DNA: TGTGCCAGCAGTCGGGACTCTTCCACCGGGGAGCTGTTTTTT
CDR3: CASSRDSSTGELFF
V: TRBV6-4
size: .
D: .
J: TRBJ2-2

DNA: TGTGCCAGCAGCCGGACTAGCGGGACCGGGGAGCTGTTTTTT
CDR3: CASSRTSGTGELFF
V: TRBV5-6
size: .
D: TRBD2
J: TRBJ2-2

DNA: TGCGCCAGCAGGGACAGGGATGGTGGTGAAAAACTGTTTTTT
CDR3: CASRDRDGGEKLFF
V: TRBV5-1
size: .
D: TRBD1
J: TRBJ1-4

DNA: TGTGCCAGCAGCCAAGCCGGACAGGGCTACGAGCAGTACTTC
CDR3: CASSQAGQGYEQYF
V: TRBV3-1/TRBV3-2
size: once
D: TRBD1
J: TRBJ2-7

DNA: TGTGCCAGCAGCTCTTCGACTAGAGCCCAAAACATTCAGTACTTC
CDR3: CASSSSTRAQNIQYF
V: TRBV5-4
size: .
D: .
J: TRBJ2-4

DNA: TGTGCCAGCAGCCAAGGGGGGGCCCAGCATTTT
CDR3: CASSQGGAQHF
V: TRBV3-1/TRBV3-2
size: few
D: .
J: TRBJ1-5

DNA: TGTGCCAGCAGTTACCAACCGGGACAGGGAGTCCAAGAGACCCAGTACTTC
CDR3: CASSYQPGQGVQETQYF
V: TRBV28
size: .
D: TRBD1
J: TRBJ2-5

DNA: TGTGCCAGCAGAGGGACTTCGAACACCGGGGAGCTGTTTTTT
CDR3: CASRGTSNTGELFF
V: TRBV2
size: .
D: .
J: TRBJ2-2

DNA: TGCAGTGCTAGTCTAGTGGCCAATCAGCCCCAGCATTTT
CDR3: CSASLVANQPQHF
V: TRBV20-1
size: few
D: .
J: TRBJ1-5

DNA: TGTGCCAGCAGTCCCCTAGCGGGGGTTAGCAATCAGCCCCAGCATTTT
CDR3: CASSPLAGVSNQPQHF
V: TRBV7-2
size: .
D: .
J: TRBJ1-5

DNA: TGTGCCAGACTAGCGGGGGGTTCAGAGACCCAGTACTTC
CDR3: CARLAGGSETQYF
V: TRBV19
size: .
D: TRBD2
J: TRBJ2-5

DNA: TGCGCCAGCAGAAAGAGACCCGGGGAGACCCAGTACTTC
CDR3: CASRKRPGETQYF
V: TRBV10-1
size: .
D: .
J: TRBJ2-5

DNA: TGTGCCAGTAGTGTGGGACTAGCGGGGCGCACAGATACGCAGTATTTT
CDR3: CASSVGLAGRTDTQYF
V: TRBV19
size: once
D: TRBD2
J: TRBJ2-3

DNA: TGTGCCAGTATGCCGGACAGGGTCGGGACCGGGGAGCTGTTTTTT
CDR3: CASMPDRVGTGELFF
V: TRBV19
size: few
D: TRBD1
J: TRBJ2-2